Each of the 8 T cell receptor beta chains below was sequenced from the same sample in a study of beta chain features in type 1 diabetes. The sequenced template was cDNA made from the entire isolated RNA. Profiling relied on immunoSEQ multiplex PCR, and the TCRdb table lists in-frame clones only, not all of them. The sample holds approximately 110,000 clones; 30% to 40% are singletons and the top ten take approximately 0.065%. Sequencing used stem cell memory CD4+ T cells from blood. The receptors shown here come from a woman aged 18-29 years in good health.

The chain recombines TRBV7-9 with TRBJ1-1; D call uncertain. The CDR3 loop spans 15 amino acids. Trimming stripped 2 bases from V and 1 base from J, with 11 bases between. From germline, CDR1 is SEHNR and CDR2 FQNEAQ (reference sequence). CDR3 sequence reads: CASSLRAPPNTEAFF. CDR3 DNA sequence: TGTGCCAGCAGCTTAAGAGCCCCCCCGAACACTGAAGCTTTCTTT.

The rearrangement links TRBV19 to TRBJ2-2; 7 bases are a match to TRBD1. In germline, CDR1 is LNHDA, CDR2 SQIVND (reference sequence). The ends lost 3 bases at V and 2 bases at J; junction bases unmatched: 18. The CDR3 has 20 amino acids. The CDR3 DNA sequence: TGTGCCAGTAGTATTGGGGCAAGTTGGACCGGGACAGCCAACACCGGGGAGCTGTTTTTT. Amino acid sequence: CASSIGASWTGTANTGELFF.

This clone was detected only a few times. The chain joins TRBV7-2 to TRBJ1-4, with 9 bases lining up with TRBD1. The germline V gene has CDR1 SGHTA and CDR2 FQGNSA. This CDR3 spans 14 amino acids. The trim removed 5 bases at V and 8 bases at J, leaving 6 bases unmatched. For the CDR3, the DNA is TGTGCCAGCAGCATACAGGGGGCAGGAGAAAAACTGTTTTTT. Its protein is CASSIQGAGEKLFF.

The J gene is TRBJ1-1, the V gene TRBV7-6; possible D gene TRBD1, 6 bases. CDR1 is SGHVS, CDR2 FNYEAQ, per germline. The CDR3 covers 15 residues. Between the trimmed V and J ends, which lost 3 bases and 0 bases, there was a span of 11 bases. The CDR3 DNA reads as TGTGCCAGCAGCTTGGACAGCTATATGAACACTGAAGCTTTCTTT. Its protein product is CASSLDSYMNTEAFF.

In this sample, this clone turned up once. The V gene is TRBV7-6, the J gene TRBJ2-7, with 11 bases that match TRBD2. Germline V gene lookup returns CDR1 SGHVS and CDR2 FNYEAQ. The CDR3 spans 15 residues. The V and J ends lost 3 bases and 3 bases, in that order; junction bases with no gene match: 4. This CDR3 is CASSLLTSGGYEQYF. The CDR3, as DNA: TGTGCCAGCAGCTTGCTAACTAGCGGGGGCTACGAGCAGTACTTC.

This clone appeared a few times. The chain's CDR3 is CAWTVSNQPQHF. CDR3 coding DNA: TGTGCCTGGACAGTAAGCAATCAGCCCCAGCATTTT. The V and J genes are TRBV30 and TRBJ1-5; D is ambiguous. The germline CDR1 and CDR2 sequences are GTSNPN and SVGIG (reference sequence). The CDR3 spans 12 residues. The V gene lost 4 bases and the J gene lost 1 base, with 5 bases spanning the gap.

The rearrangement joins TRBV5-4 to TRBJ1-2; D ambiguous. The CDR3 contains 14 residues. Trimming shortened V by 4 bases and J by 8 bases, and 18 bases separated the two germline ends. Germline CDR1 is SGHNT and CDR2 is YYREEE (reference sequence). CDR3 residues: CASSAPGSGGGYTF. Written as DNA, the CDR3 is TGTGCCAGCAGCGCCCCGGGCTCCGGCGGGGGCTACACCTTC. Variable domain in full (rest from reference TRBV5-4 and TRBJ1-2): ETGVTQSPTHLIKTRGQQVTLRCSSQSGHNTVSWYQQALGQGPQFIFQYYREEENGRGNFPPRFSGLQFPNYSSELNVNALELDDSALYLCASSAPGSGGGYTFGSGTRLTVV.

Regarding this clone: The junction differs from germline at one of its ends, possibly a read error. The genes are TRBV4-3 and TRBJ2-7, with D possibly matching TRBD2 (6 bases). The CDR3 is 13 residues long. CDR1 and CDR2 from the germline V gene are LGHNA and YSLEER. The chain's CDR3 is CANSLGTAYEQYF. Written as DNA, the CDR3 is TGCGCCAACAGCCTGGGGACTGCCTACGAGCAGTACTTC.